This entry describes one T cell receptor (beta chain). The target antigen is unknown. Profiling relied on immunoSEQ multiplex PCR, and the TCRdb table lists in-frame clones only, not all of them. The sample contains over 110,000 clones, roughly 85% of which appear only once. The data derive from a study of Ad26.COV2.S vaccination and SARS-CoV-2 variants. Findings and caveats of the study: Vaccine recipients had higher spike-specific TCR breadth than placebo recipients. In TCR breadth and depth analyses, total T cell responses may have been underestimated.

This specimen was peripheral blood, taken after recovery from COVID-19. The receptor's source is a human donor who had recovered from COVID-19.

As DNA, the CDR3 is TGTGCCAGTGGATCTCCGGGACAGGGTAACTATGGCTACACCTTC. Translated: CASGSPGQGNYGYTF. The rearrangement uses TRBV28 and TRBJ1-2; 9 nucleotides line up with TRBD1. From germline, CDR1 is MDHEN and CDR2 SYDVKM. V was clipped by 9 bases and J by 1 base; unmatched bases: 9. This CDR3 is 15 amino acids long.